This TCR beta chain emerged from a study of T cells in Graves' hyperthyroidism and ophthalmopathy. Study-level findings and limits: Through a model of 13 V-J features, ophthalmopathy was separated from stable hyperthyroidism. In the blood, most expanded thyroid clonotypes above 0.001 appeared as well.

Amplified regions were TCR beta CDR3 sequences from RNA transcripts. The HTBI primer set drove a first-round RT-PCR of the TCR CDR3. One entry per CDR3 protein, called by TCRdb with MiXCR from the multiplex PCR reads. The data show about 520,000 distinct CDR3 sequences, with approximately 24% seen just once and about 11% held by the top ten. CDR1 is SGHTA, CDR2 FQGNSA, per germline. CDR3 length: 15 residues. The ends were cut back, 0 bases at V and 3 bases at J, with 11 bases in the middle. Subjects with ophthalmopathy showed a Clinical Activity Score no lower than 3, a NOSPECS grade no lower than 4, and a duration shorter than 3 months. Reasons for excluding patients were uncontrolled infection, other autoimmune disease, pregnancy or lactation. This clonotype occurred many times. Its specificity is not known.

This TCR was recovered from a woman aged 25 to 39 with Graves' ophthalmopathy. Source material: blood. The chain links TRBV7-2 to TRBJ1-2; D perhaps matches TRBD1 (6 bases). The CDR3 is CASSLAWGHHYGYTF. The CDR3 region has the DNA TGTGCCAGCAGCTTAGCGTGGGGACATCACTATGGCTACACCTTC.